Listed here is a single TCR beta chain. The sample originates from a study of blood T cell repertoires in COVID-19. Here immunoSEQ multiplex PCR was the method, and the copy in TCRdb shows in-frame clones only, minus some. This sample has some 250,000 clones, with around 84% found just once. The CDR3 has 14 amino acids. Germline CDR1 reads MNHEY; CDR2 reads SVGEGT. Trimming took 2 bases from V and 9 from J, leaving 11 bases between them. Sequences were obtained from peripheral blood. The chain has TRBV6-2 or TRBV6-3 and TRBJ1-6; D uncertain. The sequence came from a woman in her 70s with active or convalescent COVID-19. DNA of the CDR3: TGTGCCAGCAGTTACGGTAAATCCGGTTCACCCCTCCACTTT. It is translated as CASSYGKSGSPLHF.